These 23 T cell receptor beta chains originate from one sample sequenced in a study of early T cells in non-severe SARS-CoV-2 infection. TCRdb recomputed calls from the 5' RACE reads with MiXCR, one row per CDR3 protein. The repertoire includes more than 50,000 distinct CDR3 sequences, around 12% of them detected once, and approximately 1.3% sits in the top ten. Material: whole blood, obtained at baseline. These receptors were collected from an adult who was a healthcare worker with PCR-confirmed SARS-CoV-2 infection or an uninfected control (not recorded which).

This clonotype was found a few times. The chain carries TRBV7-2 and TRBJ1-2, with 9 bases lining up with TRBD1. The germline V gene has CDR1 SGHTA and CDR2 FQGNSA. V was clipped by 4 bases and J by 4 bases; unmatched bases: 13. The CDR3 contains 17 residues. CDR3 protein: CASSSRSTGTGIYGYTF. As DNA, the CDR3 is TGTGCCAGCAGCTCCCGCAGCACGGGGACAGGGATCTATGGCTACACCTTC.

The chain joins TRBV6-2 or TRBV6-3 to TRBJ2-5, with D hard to call. V lost 9 bases and J 4 bases, leaving 9 bases between the germline ends. From germline, CDR1 is MNHEY and CDR2 SVGEGT. The CDR3 extends over 11 amino acids. The CDR3 loop reads CARGQRETQYF. The CDR3 DNA reads TGTGCCAGGGGCCAGAGAGAGACCCAGTACTTC.

This clonotype was recorded a few times. CDR3 DNA: TGTGCCAGCAGCTTTCTCTCGACAGGGGGCGAGCAGTACTTC. This gives the protein CASSFLSTGGEQYF. The V and J genes are TRBV7-2 and TRBJ2-7; 9 nucleotides align to TRBD1. Trimming removed 3 bases from V and 6 bases from J; junction bases left unmatched: 6. The CDR3 spans 14 residues. Germline values: CDR1 SGHTA, CDR2 FQGNSA.

This clonotype was seen more than once but under ten times. This chain uses TRBV11-3 with TRBJ2-3; 7 bases align to TRBD2. The V segment lost 2 bases and the J segment 3 bases; nucleotides outside the gene matches: 5. This CDR3 spans 15 amino acids. Germline V gene sequence: CDR1 SGHNT, CDR2 YENEEA. The CDR3 coding sequence is TGTGCCAGCAGCTTAACGGGAGGACGGACAGATACGCAGTATTTT. Protein product: CASSLTGGRTDTQYF.

This clonotype came up many times. The chain joins TRBV29-1 to TRBJ2-1; no firm D call. In germline, CDR1 is SQVTM, CDR2 ANQGSEA. Trimming took 1 base from V and 2 from J, leaving 6 bases between them. The CDR3 loop spans 13 amino acids. The CDR3 spells CSVEVDTYNEQFF. In DNA form, the CDR3 reads TGCAGCGTTGAAGTTGACACCTACAATGAGCAGTTCTTC.

This clonotype was counted only a few times. The chain employs TRBV29-1 and TRBJ2-3, with TRBD2 matching over 10 bases. V trimming: 6 bases; J trimming: 4 bases; junction bases outside the gene matches: 10. CDR1 and CDR2 from the germline V gene are SQVTM and ANQGSEA. This CDR3 has 15 amino acids. The CDR3: CSVLGLADIPDTQYF. In DNA form, the CDR3 reads TGCAGCGTCCTAGGACTAGCGGACATCCCAGATACGCAGTATTTT.

This clonotype appeared a few times. The genes are TRBV6-5 and TRBJ1-5; D unresolved. CDR1 MNHEY and CDR2 SVGAGI come from the germline V gene. Trimming took off 6 bases at V and 1 base at J, with 10 bases between the two ends. The CDR3 has 14 amino acids. The CDR3 is CASRPRESNQPQHF. CDR3 bases: TGTGCCAGCAGGCCCCGGGAGAGCAATCAGCCCCAGCATTTT.

V and J are TRBV9 and TRBJ2-1; TRBD1 matches at 10 bases. V lost 3 bases to trimming and J lost 2 bases; unmatched junction nucleotides: 2. Germline CDR1 SGDLS, CDR2 YYNGEE. The CDR3 totals 15 residues. The CDR3 nucleotides are TGTGCCAGCAGCGCAGGACAGGGGGCCTACAATGAGCAGTTCTTC. Encoded protein: CASSAGQGAYNEQFF.

Only a few counts were recorded for this clonotype. The V and J genes are TRBV12-5 and TRBJ2-1; TRBD2 agrees at 14 bases. The germline V gene encodes CDR1 LGHNT and CDR2 FRNRAP. Unmatched junction bases numbered 5, after V lost 6 bases and J lost 4 bases. There are 16 residues in the CDR3. CDR3 in DNA: TGTGCTAGTGGGCCGGGACTAGCGGGAGTTTACAATGAGCAGTTCTTC. This gives the protein CASGPGLAGVYNEQFF.

This clonotype has a handful of counts. The chain couples TRBV6-2 or TRBV6-3 to TRBJ2-1, with a possible D match to TRBD2 (6 bases). The CDR3 is made up of 17 amino acids. The ends were cut back, 0 bases at V and 9 bases at J, with 21 bases in the middle. Germline values: CDR1 MNHEY, CDR2 SVGEGT. The CDR3 DNA reads TGTGCCAGCAGTTACTCGGAAATGGTCGGACTACGCGGTGAGCAGTTCTTC. Residues: CASSYSEMVGLRGEQFF.

The chain has TRBV6-6 and TRBJ1-4; 9 nucleotides line up with TRBD1. Trimming cost V 5 bases and J 0 bases; bases outside gene matches: 1. Germline CDR1 and CDR2: MNHNY and SVGAGI (reference sequence). This CDR3 is built from 15 residues. The DNA for the CDR3 is TGTGCCAGCAGTCGACAGGGGGCAACTAATGAAAAACTGTTTTTT. It specifies CASSRQGATNEKLFF.

The chain has TRBV10-3 and TRBJ2-3; D may match TRBD1 or TRBD2 (6 bases each). Trimming took 6 bases from V and 0 from J, leaving 13 bases between them. The CDR3 loop spans 15 amino acids. Germline V lookup: CDR1 ENHRY, CDR2 SYGVKD. CDR3 sequence (DNA): TGTGCCATCAGCCCGGGGGCACCTAGCACAGATACGCAGTATTTT. Its protein product is CAISPGAPSTDTQYF.

In its sample, this clonotype was seen a few times. The chain couples TRBV19 to TRBJ2-1; 10 positions match TRBD2. Trimming removed 6 bases from V and 8 bases from J; junction bases left unmatched: 19. From germline, CDR1 is LNHDA and CDR2 SQIVND (reference sequence). The CDR3 covers 18 residues. CDR3 protein: CASSPSTSSGRNSYEQFF. As DNA, the CDR3 is TGTGCCAGTAGCCCGTCCACCTCTAGCGGGAGAAACTCATATGAGCAGTTCTTC.

CDR3: CASRATDRALTGELFF. CDR3 bases: TGTGCCAGCAGGGCTACCGACAGGGCCCTCACCGGGGAGCTGTTTTTT. The chain carries TRBV7-2 and TRBJ2-2; TRBD1 aligns across 7 bases. The germline V gene has CDR1 SGHTA and CDR2 FQGNSA. Trimming cost V 6 bases and J 4 bases; bases outside gene matches: 11. This CDR3 is 16 amino acids long.

This clonotype was recorded many times. The rearrangement links TRBV28 to TRBJ2-6, with a possible D match to TRBD2 (5 bases). The V gene lost 7 bases and the J gene lost 1 base, with 11 bases spanning the gap. CDR3 size: 15 residues. CDR1 is MDHEN, CDR2 SYDVKM, per germline. The CDR3 region is CASIPGNSGANVLTF. Written as DNA, the CDR3 is TGTGCCAGCATCCCCGGGAATTCTGGGGCCAACGTCCTGACTTTC. The whole variable domain, remainder taken from reference TRBV28 and TRBJ2-6, is DVKVTQSSRYLVKRTGEKVFLECVQDMDHENMFWYRQDPGLGLRLIYFSYDVKMKEKGDIPEGYSVSREKKERFSLILESASTNQTSMYLCASIPGNSGANVLTFGAGSRLTVL.

This clonotype has just one count. The V call is TRBV12-3 or TRBV12-4, the J call TRBJ1-2, with D possibly being TRBD1 (6 bases). The CDR3 covers 13 residues. Trimming pared 9 bases from V and 4 bases from J, leaving 15 bases between. CDR3 residues: CASTLGGLYGYTF. In DNA form, the CDR3 reads TGTGCCAGTACCCTGGGGGGGCTCTATGGCTACACCTTC.

The V call is TRBV18, the J call TRBJ2-5, with D perhaps TRBD1 (6 bases). The CDR3 consists of 15 residues. Trimming removed 2 bases from V and 2 bases from J, with 12 bases in between. Germline CDR1 reads KGHSH; CDR2 reads LQKENI. CDR3 sequence reads: CASSPKEGGQETQYF. The CDR3 DNA sequence: TGTGCCAGCTCACCAAAGGAAGGGGGTCAAGAGACCCAGTACTTC.

This clonotype was seen more than once but under ten times. The chain links TRBV11-2 to TRBJ1-1; a weak D match, TRBD1 (5 bases). V dropped 5 bases and J dropped 0 bases, with 16 bases sitting between them. Germline V lookup: CDR1 SGHAT, CDR2 FQNNGV. This CDR3 comprises 16 residues. Here the CDR3 reads CASSRGGGAMNTEAFF. Here the CDR3 DNA reads TGTGCCAGCAGCCGAGGAGGAGGGGCCATGAACACTGAAGCTTTCTTT.

This clonotype was recorded a few times. This chain links TRBV10-3 with TRBJ1-1, with 7 positions matching TRBD1. The V gene's germline CDR1 is ENHRY and CDR2 SYGVKD. V shed 8 bases, J shed 9 bases, and the junction held 12 bases outside the gene matches. The length of the CDR3 is 13 residues. For the CDR3, the DNA is TGTGCCATCTCGAAGGGGACAGCCTCACAAGCTTTCTTT. Encoded protein: CAISKGTASQAFF.

This clonotype has only a few counts. The chain is built from TRBV29-1 and TRBJ1-1; 7 nucleotides align to TRBD1. CDR3 length equals 14 residues. Germline trimming cut 0 bases from V and 5 bases from J; bases unmatched to any gene: 6. Per germline, CDR1 SQVTM and CDR2 ANQGSEA. The CDR3 loop reads CSVEDGTAGTEAFF. The CDR3 DNA follows: TGCAGCGTTGAAGACGGGACAGCGGGAACTGAAGCTTTCTTT.

J is TRBJ2-7 and V is TRBV6-2 or TRBV6-3, with 7 bases identical to TRBD1. The ends lost 6 bases at V and 9 bases at J; junction bases unmatched: 14. This CDR3 spans 14 amino acids. Germline assignment: CDR1 MNHEY and CDR2 SVGEGT. This CDR3 reads CASSSGTDLDRQYF. DNA of the CDR3: TGTGCCAGCAGCTCCGGGACAGACCTGGATCGGCAGTACTTC.

This clonotype was observed a few times. The chain carries TRBV24-1 and TRBJ2-1; D is uncertain. CDR3 length: 13 amino acids. Germline CDR1 KGHDR, CDR2 SFDVKD. With 5 bases removed from V and 7 bases from J, the gap between germline ends came to 11 bases. CDR3 nucleotides: TGTGCCACCAGTGCCAGCCCCGGGAATGAGCAGTTCTTC. It encodes CATSASPGNEQFF.

V usage is TRBV12-3 or TRBV12-4 and J usage is TRBJ2-3; D is perhaps TRBD1 (5 bases). CDR3 length equals 12 residues. Trimming left V 5 bases short and J 6 bases short, with 9 bases between. The CDR3 DNA reads as TGTGCCAGCAGTGCCACAGGCGATACGCAGTATTTT. It codes for CASSATGDTQYF.